The 3 T cell receptor beta chains below all came from one sample that was sequenced in a study of blood T cell repertoires in COVID-19. Measured with immunoSEQ multiplex PCR; TCRdb has only the in-frame clones, and not every one. Here the sample spans 220,000 or so clones, approximately 86% being singletons. The sequencing sample was made of peripheral blood. Every receptor here comes from a woman older than 75 with acute or convalescent COVID-19.

This chain uses TRBV5-4 with TRBJ1-1, with TRBD1 as a possible D gene (6 bases). V lost 4 bases and J lost 0, with 13 bases in between. This CDR3 region has 15 residues. The germline gives CDR1 SGHNT, CDR2 YYREEE (reference sequence). CDR3 DNA: TGTGCCAGCAGCGAGCAGACAGGAGTGAACACTGAAGCTTTCTTT. Protein sequence: CASSEQTGVNTEAFF.

The V call is TRBV4-3, the J call TRBJ1-6, with D possibly being TRBD1 (5 bases). Trimming shortened V by 0 bases and J by 12 bases, and 15 bases separated the two germline ends. The CDR3 totals 15 residues. In germline, CDR1 is LGHNA, CDR2 YSLEER. CDR3 loop: CASSQDDSGGKPLHF. CDR3 in DNA: TGCGCCAGCAGCCAAGATGACAGCGGGGGAAAACCCCTCCACTTT.

This clone has just a few counts. The V gene is TRBV2, the J gene TRBJ1-4; TRBD1 aligns across 10 bases. Trimming at V came to 8 bases and at J to 8 bases, leaving 5 bases not matched to a gene. Germline CDR1 reads SNHLY; CDR2 reads FYNNEI. CDR3 length: 13 residues. CDR3 coding DNA: TGTGCCAGCCGACAGGGGGCGGGAGAAAAACTGTTTTTT. Encoded protein: CASRQGAGEKLFF.